The clone carrying this T cell receptor beta chain was observed a single time. The data were obtained in a study of blood T cell repertoires in COVID-19. Study in general: T cells, B-cell-depleted T cells, or PBMCs provided the cDNA or gDNA that served as material.

The CDR3 runs 12 residues. Germline V CDR1 and CDR2: MNHEY, SMNVEV (reference sequence). With 5 bases removed from V and 5 bases from J, the gap between germline ends came to 9 bases. In the original analysis: Amplifying reference gene primers gave estimates of nucleated cell counts. Clones were read by immunoSEQ multiplex PCR, and TCRdb kept only the in-frame ones, dropping some. The V and J calls and clone size are taken from that table; D and trimming were inferred from the DNA. The sample shows about 170,000 clones, roughly 81% of them seen only once. The sequence was collected from a woman older than 75 with COVID-19, enrolled during active disease. The chain has TRBV27 and TRBJ2-5; tentatively, D is TRBD2 (6 bases). Material for sequencing was peripheral blood. CDR3 sequence (DNA): TGTGCCAGCAGTCCCCGGGGGGAGACCCAGTACTTC. Its protein is CASSPRGETQYF.